These T cell receptor beta chains were read from a single sample in a study of cytomegalovirus exposure and HLA in healthy donors. Assay: immunoSEQ multiplex PCR; the TCRdb copy retains only in-frame clones and omits some. The sample records tens of thousands of clones, 65% to 80% being singletons. The sequencing input was PBMCs. These receptors originate from a man aged 25 to 45 in good health and CMV-seronegative. CDR3s include the opening cysteine and the closing phenylalanine or tryptophan. A D gene is named only where the DNA matches it firmly. Clone size is shown for a subset of rows, as once, few, many or a class of expanded clone.

v_call	clone_size	d_call	j_call	cdr3_aa	cdr3_nt
TRBV28	once	NA	TRBJ1-1	CASSLSQFANTEAFF	TGTGCCAGCAGTTTATCCCAGTTCGCGAACACTGAAGCTTTCTTT
TRBV11-3	NA	NA	TRBJ2-2	CASSPLRVHGELFF	TGTGCCAGCAGCCCACTCAGGGTCCACGGGGAGCTGTTTTTT
TRBV13	few	NA	TRBJ2-7	CASRQQGGLSYEQYF	TGTGCCAGCAGACAACAGGGGGGGCTCTCCTACGAGCAGTACTTC
TRBV28	NA	TRBD2	TRBJ2-2	CASSPAALAGAGELFF	TGTGCCAGCAGCCCTGCCGCACTAGCGGGGGCGGGGGAGCTGTTTTTT
TRBV5-1	few	NA	TRBJ2-7	CASSSGVADEQYF	TGCGCCAGCAGCTCCGGGGTAGCGGACGAGCAGTACTTC
TRBV11-1	NA	NA	TRBJ2-7	CASSSKTAPGYEQYF	TGTGCCAGCAGCTCGAAGACAGCGCCGGGCTACGAGCAGTACTTC
TRBV7-2	NA	NA	TRBJ1-5	CASSRSGDNQPQHF	TGTGCCAGCAGCCGTTCAGGGGACAATCAGCCCCAGCATTTT
TRBV5-8	NA	TRBD1	TRBJ1-4	CASSPWDRTNEKLFF	TGTGCCAGCAGCCCCTGGGACAGGACTAATGAAAAACTGTTTTTT
TRBV6-1	NA	TRBD2	TRBJ2-1	CASSLTSGAYNEQFF	TGTGCCAGCAGTTTGACTAGCGGGGCCTACAATGAGCAGTTCTTC
TRBV28	NA	NA	TRBJ1-6	CATFGGTYNSPLHF	TGTGCCACCTTTGGGGGGACCTATAATTCACCCCTCCACTTT
TRBV18	few	TRBD1	TRBJ1-4	CASSPRAWTGVNEKLFF	TGTGCCAGCTCACCCCGAGCTTGGACAGGGGTGAATGAAAAACTGTTTTTT
TRBV4-2	NA	NA	TRBJ1-6	CASSQDAGGSSPLHF	TGTGCCAGCAGCCAAGATGCGGGGGGAAGTTCACCCCTCCACTTT
TRBV14	NA	NA	TRBJ2-5	CASSQEGGLSGLATQYF	TGTGCCAGCAGCCAAGAGGGGGGTCTCAGCGGTCTTGCGACCCAGTACTTC
TRBV2	few	NA	TRBJ1-1	CAVRSGHMNTEAFF	TGTGCCGTCCGGTCGGGACATATGAACACTGAAGCTTTCTTT
TRBV7-6	NA	TRBD2	TRBJ2-6	CASSLASGGVSGANVLTF	TGTGCCAGCAGCTTAGCTAGCGGGGGGGTGTCTGGGGCCAACGTCCTGACTTTC
TRBV6-5	NA	TRBD1	TRBJ2-3	CASRTGTGVTDTQYF	TGTGCCAGCAGAACCGGGACAGGGGTCACAGATACGCAGTATTTT
TRBV7-2	NA	TRBD1	TRBJ1-2	CASSVDRGRSDGYTF	TGTGCCAGCAGCGTGGACAGGGGGCGTTCCGATGGCTACACCTTC
TRBV5-4	NA	NA	TRBJ2-7	CASSLQGRGLHEQYF	TGTGCCAGCAGCTTGCAGGGCAGGGGTTTGCACGAGCAGTACTTC
TRBV30	NA	TRBD2	TRBJ2-1	CAWSVRTSGDYNEQFF	TGTGCCTGGAGTGTGAGGACTAGCGGGGACTACAATGAGCAGTTCTTC
TRBV30	NA	NA	TRBJ2-7	CAWSPQGEQYF	TGTGCCTGGAGTCCCCAGGGGGAGCAGTACTTC